The next 14 T cell receptor beta chains were all read from a single sample in a study of blood T cells in healthy people across ages. The second PCR ran about 6 to 12 cycles with a sample-barcoded 5' primer and J-beta primers. TCRdb processed the 5' RACE reads anew with MiXCR; each CDR3 protein has one entry. In the table there are around 790,000 distinct CDR3 sequences, approximately 44% of which are singletons. Sequencing was carried out using blood. All receptors come from a man aged 55 to 70 in good health.

The chain joins TRBV21-1 to TRBJ2-7; the table's D gene call, TRBD2, was not cross checked with the DNA. TRBV21-1 is a pseudogene segment. The length of the CDR3 is 16 residues. CDR3 in amino acids: CASSKKGGSRAYEQYF. The CDR3 DNA is TGTGCCAGCAGCAAAAAAGGCGGGTCTCGCGCCTACGAGCAGTACTTC.

The chain combines TRBV4-3 with TRBJ2-1; tentatively, D is TRBD1 or TRBD2 (5 bases each). The J call may be incorrect, as the DNA end agrees better with TRBJ2-7. Per germline, CDR1 LGHNA and CDR2 YSLEER. This CDR3 spans 14 amino acids. The CDR3 here is CASSYSGPHNEQYF. The CDR3 DNA reads TGCGCCAGCAGCTATTCGGGACCTCACAATGAGCAGTACTTC.

The V and J genes are TRBV24-1 and TRBJ1-1, with D maybe TRBD1 (6 bases). From germline, CDR1 is KGHDR and CDR2 SFDVKD. This CDR3 is 13 amino acids long. Trimming took off 8 bases at V and 5 bases at J, with 14 bases between the two ends. As DNA, the CDR3 is TGTGCCACCACGGCAGGGGCGGGGACTGAAGCTTTCTTT. It is translated as CATTAGAGTEAFF.

The table lists this clonotype with a count of one. At one end, the junction sequence differs from germline, possibly due to a read error. V and J are TRBV3-1 and TRBJ2-4; D unresolved. The J call is uncertain, as TRBJ2-7 better fits the DNA end. Per germline, CDR1 LGHDT and CDR2 YNNKEL (reference sequence). The CDR3 loop spans 12 amino acids. CDR3 in DNA: TGTGCCAGCGGCCAAGTAGGCCTCGAGCAGTACTTC. Protein product: CASGQVGLEQYF.

The V and J genes are TRBV7-2 and TRBJ1-2; D not certain. V was pared by 5 bases and J by 1 base, with 8 bases between. The CDR3 loop spans 13 amino acids. The germline gives CDR1 SGHTA, CDR2 FQGNSA. The CDR3 bases are TGTGCCAGCAGCCCAACAAATAACTATGGCTACACCTTC. Translating it yields CASSPTNNYGYTF.

V usage is TRBV7-6 and J usage is TRBJ2-1, with 14 bases matching TRBD2. V lost 2 bases to trimming and J lost 7 bases; unmatched junction nucleotides: 4. CDR1 is SGHVS and CDR2 is FNYEAQ in the germline V gene. CDR3 length: 16 amino acids. The CDR3 region is CASSLQTSGGANEQFF. Here the CDR3 DNA reads TGTGCCAGCAGCTTACAGACTAGCGGGGGGGCGAATGAGCAGTTCTTC.

This clonotype has more than one count but fewer than ten. The chain is built from TRBV9 and TRBJ2-3; 7 bases map to TRBD2. The CDR3 runs 15 residues. Trimming cost V 3 bases and J 0 bases; bases outside gene matches: 4. The germline V gene has CDR1 SGDLS and CDR2 YYNGEE. The CDR3 sequence is CASSAGTISTDTQYF. The CDR3 nucleotides read TGTGCCAGCAGCGCCGGGACTATTAGCACAGATACGCAGTATTTT.

This clonotype was seen only a few times. The chain joins TRBV12-3 or TRBV12-4 to TRBJ2-7; 9 bases map to TRBD1. V dropped 6 bases and J dropped 4; count of bases not matched to a gene: 7. CDR3 size: 14 residues. The CDR3 sequence is CASRVTGGRYEQYF. The CDR3 bases are TGTGCCAGCAGGGTGACAGGGGGTAGGTACGAGCAGTACTTC.

This clonotype appeared a few times. The rearrangement links TRBV3-1 to TRBJ2-7; unclear D gene. The V gene lost 0 bases and the J gene lost 5 bases, with 14 bases spanning the gap. Germline V gene lookup returns CDR1 LGHDT and CDR2 YNNKEL (reference sequence). This CDR3 contains 15 residues. This CDR3 is CASSQDSNTVDEQYF. In nucleotides, the CDR3 is TGTGCCAGCAGCCAAGATTCTAACACGGTGGACGAGCAGTACTTC.

The gene calls are TRBV7-9 and TRBJ1-4; TRBD1 is a possible D gene (5 bases). The CDR3 covers 15 residues. Between the trimmed V and J ends, which lost 5 bases and 3 bases, there was a span of 13 bases. Germline-derived CDR1 and CDR2 are SEHNR and FQNEAQ (reference sequence). Here the CDR3 DNA reads TGTGCCAGCAGCCCATTAGGGGTTGCTAATGAAAAACTGTTTTTT. Encoded protein: CASSPLGVANEKLFF.

This clonotype was seen a handful of times. The V gene is TRBV20-1, the J gene TRBJ2-7, with D tentatively TRBD1 (5 bases). Germline CDR1 DFQATT, CDR2 SNEGSKA (reference sequence). V lost 6 bases, J lost 2 bases, and 11 bases lay in between. CDR3 length: 12 amino acids. The CDR3 DNA reads as TGCAGTGCGGTGACAGATACCTACGAGCAGTACTTC. This codes for CSAVTDTYEQYF.

The chain is built from TRBV5-5 and TRBJ1-1; D remains ambiguous. V gave up 6 bases and J gave up 3 bases, with 12 bases separating them. Germline CDR1 SGHKS, CDR2 YYEKEE (reference sequence). The CDR3 covers 13 residues. The DNA for the CDR3 is TGTGCCAGCATCGCTGACTTAGACACTGAAGCTTTCTTT. This codes for CASIADLDTEAFF.

The rearrangement uses TRBV2 and TRBJ1-1, with D possibly TRBD1 on 5 matching bases. Germline V lookup: CDR1 SNHLY, CDR2 FYNNEI. The V end was cut by 5 bases, the J end by 3 bases, with 10 bases between. This CDR3 region has 13 residues. The CDR3 region has the DNA TGTGCCAGCAGTTCACAGGATTACACTGAAGCTTTCTTT. This translates into CASSSQDYTEAFF. The variable domain in full, with the rest retrieved from reference TRBV2 and TRBJ1-1, is EPEVTQTPSHQVTQMGQEVILRCVPISNHLYFYWYRQILGQKVEFLVSFYNNEISEKSEIFDDQFSVERPDGSNFTLKIRSTKLEDSAMYFCASSSQDYTEAFFGQGTRLTVV.

The V gene is TRBV13, the J gene TRBJ1-4; D possibly corresponds to TRBD1 (5 bases). V dropped 4 bases and J dropped 4 bases, with 16 bases sitting between them. The CDR3 runs to 16 residues. Germline V gene lookup returns CDR1 PRHDT and CDR2 FYEKMQ (reference sequence). CDR3 amino acids: CASSSGGRGSNEKLFF. CDR3 in DNA: TGTGCCAGCAGCTCCGGGGGGAGAGGGAGTAATGAAAAACTGTTTTTT.